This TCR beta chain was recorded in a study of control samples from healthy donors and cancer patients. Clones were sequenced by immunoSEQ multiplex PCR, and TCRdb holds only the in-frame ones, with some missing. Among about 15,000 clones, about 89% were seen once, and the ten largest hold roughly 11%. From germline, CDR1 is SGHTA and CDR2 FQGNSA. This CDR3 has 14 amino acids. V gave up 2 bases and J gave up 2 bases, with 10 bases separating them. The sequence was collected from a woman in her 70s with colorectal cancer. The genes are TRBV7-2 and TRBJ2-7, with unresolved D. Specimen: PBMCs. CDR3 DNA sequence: TGTGCCAGCAGCTTAATGTACATCGCCTACGAGCAGTACTTC. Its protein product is CASSLMYIAYEQYF. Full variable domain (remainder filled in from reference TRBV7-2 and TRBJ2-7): GAGVSQSPSNKVTEKGKDVELRCDPISGHTALYWYRQSLGQGLEFLIYFQGNSAPDKSGLPSDRFSAERTGGSVSTLTIQRTQQEDSAVYLCASSLMYIAYEQYFGPGTRLTVT.